A selection of T cell receptor beta chains follows, all from one sample in a study. TCRdb used MiXCR to reprocess the RT-PCR reads, holding one entry per CDR3 protein. The repertoire consists of about 700,000 distinct CDR3 sequences, with about 14% occurring once and the leading ten covering about 3.6%. Sequences were obtained from memory CD4+ T cells from blood. All receptors come from a female donor in good health, serving as a healthy control. Each CDR3 is given with its conserved first and last residue. A D gene is named only where the DNA matches it firmly. Only part of the rows carry a size: once, few, many, or a class if the clone is expanded.

cdr3_aa: CASSLESRYNEQFF; cdr3_nt: TGTGCCAGCAGTTTAGAGAGCCGGTACAATGAGCAGTTCTTC; clone_size: NA; j_call: TRBJ2-1; d_call: NA; v_call: TRBV12-3/TRBV12-4
cdr3_aa: CASSYAAYGNQPQHF; cdr3_nt: TGTGCCAGCAGTTACGCGGCGTATGGCAATCAGCCCCAGCATTTT; clone_size: NA; j_call: TRBJ1-5; d_call: NA; v_call: TRBV6-5
cdr3_aa: CASSAIGSASYNEQFF; cdr3_nt: TGTGCCAGCAGCGCAATTGGCAGCGCTTCCTACAATGAGCAGTTCTTC; clone_size: few; j_call: TRBJ2-1; d_call: NA; v_call: TRBV7-3
cdr3_aa: CASSQDSHGELFF; cdr3_nt: TGCGCCAGCAGCCAAGATTCGCACGGGGAGCTGTTTTTT; clone_size: NA; j_call: TRBJ2-2; d_call: NA; v_call: TRBV4-3
cdr3_aa: CASSLAGGFQETQYF; cdr3_nt: TGTGCCAGCAGCTTAGCGGGAGGTTTCCAAGAGACCCAGTACTTC; clone_size: many; j_call: TRBJ2-5; d_call: NA; v_call: TRBV7-9
cdr3_aa: CASSPPGGLRTDTQYF; cdr3_nt: TGTGCCAGCAGCCCGCCAGGAGGACTTCGCACAGATACGCAGTATTTT; clone_size: many; j_call: TRBJ2-3; d_call: NA; v_call: TRBV7-3
cdr3_aa: CASGGGQSGNSPLHF; cdr3_nt: TGTGCTAGTGGGGGGGGACAGAGCGGTAATTCACCCCTCCACTTT; clone_size: NA; j_call: TRBJ1-6; d_call: TRBD1; v_call: TRBV12-5
cdr3_aa: CASSLAPGQATRNQPQHF; cdr3_nt: TGTGCCAGCAGCTTAGCACCGGGACAAGCGACGAGGAATCAGCCCCAGCATTTT; clone_size: NA; j_call: TRBJ1-5; d_call: NA; v_call: TRBV7-2
cdr3_aa: CASSLMSGMDEQYF; cdr3_nt: TGCGCCAGCAGCTTGATGTCGGGGATGGACGAGCAGTACTTC; clone_size: many; j_call: TRBJ2-7; d_call: NA; v_call: TRBV5-1
cdr3_aa: CATSQGGYTGELFF; cdr3_nt: TGTGCCACCAGCCAGGGAGGTTACACCGGGGAGCTGTTTTTT; clone_size: NA; j_call: TRBJ2-2; d_call: NA; v_call: TRBV24-1